Listed below are T cell receptor beta chains from one sample, sequenced in a study of blood T cell repertoires in COVID-19. Clones were sequenced by immunoSEQ multiplex PCR, and TCRdb holds only the in-frame ones, with some missing. The sample lists a few hundred thousand clones, more than 65% occurring once. Material for sequencing was peripheral blood. All receptors derive from a woman aged 55-69 years with acute or convalescent COVID-19. Both conserved end residues are part of each CDR3. Fields, in order: D gene, clone size, V gene, J gene, CDR3 DNA, CDR3 protein. The D gene is left open where the match is weak. Not all rows give a size; the values are once, few, many and, for expanded clones, a class.

d_gene: TRBD1; abundance: .; v_gene: TRBV2; j_gene: TRBJ1-5; CDR3nt: TGTGCCGGCAGTATAGGACAGGGAGGATTTAGCAATCAGCCCCAGCATTTT; CDR3aa: CAGSIGQGGFSNQPQHF
d_gene: TRBD2; abundance: .; v_gene: TRBV5-1; j_gene: TRBJ2-5; CDR3nt: TGCGCCAGCAGCCCTTCTAGCGGGGGTCAAGAGACCCAGTACTTC; CDR3aa: CASSPSSGGQETQYF
d_gene: TRBD1; abundance: few; v_gene: TRBV4-2; j_gene: TRBJ1-2; CDR3nt: TGTGCCAGCAGCCAAGAACAGGGGGCGCGTGGGAACTATGGCTACACCTTC; CDR3aa: CASSQEQGARGNYGYTF
d_gene: .; abundance: few; v_gene: TRBV12-3/TRBV12-4; j_gene: TRBJ1-2; CDR3nt: TGTGCCAGCAGTTTAGAACACAAGTATGGCTACACCTTC; CDR3aa: CASSLEHKYGYTF
d_gene: TRBD2; abundance: .; v_gene: TRBV7-7; j_gene: TRBJ2-5; CDR3nt: TGTGCTAGCAGCTTAGGACGACTAGCGGGGGGGCAAGAGACCCAGTACTTC; CDR3aa: CASSLGRLAGGQETQYF
d_gene: TRBD2; abundance: .; v_gene: TRBV7-8; j_gene: TRBJ2-5; CDR3nt: TGTGCCAGCAGCTTAATGGCGGGGGGTTGGGAAGAGACCCAGTACTTC; CDR3aa: CASSLMAGGWEETQYF
d_gene: .; abundance: .; v_gene: TRBV5-1; j_gene: TRBJ2-2; CDR3nt: TGCGCCAGCGCACCACTGGGCCCTAGCGTCACCGGGGAGCTGTTTTTT; CDR3aa: CASAPLGPSVTGELFF
d_gene: .; abundance: few; v_gene: TRBV7-2; j_gene: TRBJ1-3; CDR3nt: TGTGCCAGCAGTGACAGGCCCTCTTACTCTGGAAACACCATATATTTT; CDR3aa: CASSDRPSYSGNTIYF
d_gene: .; abundance: .; v_gene: TRBV24-1; j_gene: TRBJ2-7; CDR3nt: TGTGCCACCAGTGAGACGAAGGGAGAGTACGAGCAGTACTTC; CDR3aa: CATSETKGEYEQYF
d_gene: TRBD2; abundance: .; v_gene: TRBV7-9; j_gene: TRBJ2-5; CDR3nt: TGTGCCAGCAGCTTAGGCAGCGGGGGGCAAGAGACCCAGTACTTC; CDR3aa: CASSLGSGGQETQYF
d_gene: TRBD2; abundance: .; v_gene: TRBV9; j_gene: TRBJ2-1; CDR3nt: TGTGCCAGCAGTCTTAGCGGGGGGTCCTACAATGAGCAGTTCTTC; CDR3aa: CASSLSGGSYNEQFF
d_gene: .; abundance: .; v_gene: TRBV7-2; j_gene: TRBJ2-4; CDR3nt: TGTGCCAGCAGCTTAGGGACAGAAAACATTCAGTACTTC; CDR3aa: CASSLGTENIQYF
d_gene: TRBD2; abundance: many; v_gene: TRBV10-3; j_gene: TRBJ2-1; CDR3nt: TGTGCCATCAGTGGAAAGGGACTAGCGGGGTTCGATGAGCAGTTCTTC; CDR3aa: CAISGKGLAGFDEQFF
d_gene: .; abundance: .; v_gene: TRBV5-6; j_gene: TRBJ1-5; CDR3nt: TGTGCCAGCAGCTTGGGGTTCACAGGAAGTCAGCCCCAGCATTTT; CDR3aa: CASSLGFTGSQPQHF
d_gene: .; abundance: once; v_gene: TRBV11-2; j_gene: TRBJ1-2; CDR3nt: TGTGCCAGCAGCTTAGATGGGCCAGGCTATGGCTACACCTTC; CDR3aa: CASSLDGPGYGYTF
d_gene: .; abundance: .; v_gene: TRBV9; j_gene: TRBJ1-2; CDR3nt: TGTGCCAGCAGCGCAAGGGGGAACAGCAACTATGGCTACACCTTC; CDR3aa: CASSARGNSNYGYTF
d_gene: TRBD2; abundance: few; v_gene: TRBV6-5; j_gene: TRBJ2-5; CDR3nt: TGTGCCAGCAGTCCAGGACTAGCGGGAGAGGGGACCCAGTACTTC; CDR3aa: CASSPGLAGEGTQYF
d_gene: .; abundance: .; v_gene: TRBV5-6; j_gene: TRBJ2-1; CDR3nt: TGTGCCAGCAGCTTGGGACTAGTAGGTGAGCAGTTCTTC; CDR3aa: CASSLGLVGEQFF
d_gene: TRBD1; abundance: few; v_gene: TRBV5-6; j_gene: TRBJ1-2; CDR3nt: TGTGCCAGCAGCTCGACAGGGCTTACCTATGGCTACACCTTC; CDR3aa: CASSSTGLTYGYTF
d_gene: .; abundance: few; v_gene: TRBV10-3; j_gene: TRBJ1-2; CDR3nt: TGTGCCATCAGCCGGGACAAGAACTATGGCTACACCTTC; CDR3aa: CAISRDKNYGYTF
d_gene: TRBD2; abundance: .; v_gene: TRBV6-2/TRBV6-3; j_gene: TRBJ2-7; CDR3nt: TGTGCCAGCAGTTATCCGGGACTAGCCTACGAGCAGTACTTC; CDR3aa: CASSYPGLAYEQYF
d_gene: .; abundance: .; v_gene: TRBV7-8; j_gene: TRBJ1-2; CDR3nt: TGTGCCAGCAGCTTGGGTAGACAGAACTATGGCTACACCTTC; CDR3aa: CASSLGRQNYGYTF
d_gene: .; abundance: .; v_gene: TRBV7-2; j_gene: TRBJ1-5; CDR3nt: TGTGCCAGCAGCTTAGTAGCTCAGGGTCAGCCCCAGCATTTT; CDR3aa: CASSLVAQGQPQHF
d_gene: .; abundance: .; v_gene: TRBV14; j_gene: TRBJ1-2; CDR3nt: TGTGCCAGCAGCCCCCTAGGGGGGGGAGGCGGCTACACCTTC; CDR3aa: CASSPLGGGGGYTF
d_gene: .; abundance: .; v_gene: TRBV11-2; j_gene: TRBJ2-7; CDR3nt: TGTGCCAGCAGCGCGAGCTATCGAGGACGGAGGAGCCCCTACGAGCAGTACTTC; CDR3aa: CASSASYRGRRSPYEQYF
d_gene: .; abundance: .; v_gene: TRBV6-5; j_gene: TRBJ1-6; CDR3nt: TGTGCCAGCAAACACTTACAGGAAAATTCACCCCTCCACTTT; CDR3aa: CASKHLQENSPLHF
d_gene: TRBD1; abundance: .; v_gene: TRBV5-4; j_gene: TRBJ1-1; CDR3nt: TGTGCCAGCAGCTTGGTGGGACAGGGAATGCAAAAAGCTTTCTTT; CDR3aa: CASSLVGQGMQKAFF
d_gene: .; abundance: .; v_gene: TRBV4-3; j_gene: TRBJ2-7; CDR3nt: TGCGCCAGCAGCCTCGGACTGATCTACGAGCAGTACTTC; CDR3aa: CASSLGLIYEQYF
d_gene: .; abundance: .; v_gene: TRBV7-8; j_gene: TRBJ1-6; CDR3nt: TGTGCCAGCAGCTCGTTAAGCCGAACCGCAGGGAATTCACCCCTCCACTTT; CDR3aa: CASSSLSRTAGNSPLHF
d_gene: .; abundance: once; v_gene: TRBV29-1; j_gene: TRBJ2-3; CDR3nt: TGCAGCGTTGATGGAATAGAACAGGGTTTGTTTCGTGATACGCAGTATTTT; CDR3aa: CSVDGIEQGLFRDTQYF
d_gene: TRBD1; abundance: .; v_gene: TRBV5-4; j_gene: TRBJ2-2; CDR3nt: TGTGCCAGCAGCCCGGGACAGGCGAGCACCGGGGAGCTGTTTTTT; CDR3aa: CASSPGQASTGELFF
d_gene: .; abundance: .; v_gene: TRBV5-1; j_gene: TRBJ1-1; CDR3nt: TGCGCCAGCAGCTTTAGGGCAGGGTCGAACACTGAAGCTTTCTTT; CDR3aa: CASSFRAGSNTEAFF
d_gene: .; abundance: .; v_gene: TRBV21-1; j_gene: TRBJ1-4; CDR3nt: TGTGCCAGCAGCAAAGGTAACCCCCGCAGGGATGAAAAACTGTTTTTT; CDR3aa: CASSKGNPRRDEKLFF
d_gene: .; abundance: few; v_gene: TRBV5-4; j_gene: TRBJ2-5; CDR3nt: TGTGCCAGCAGCTTGAGTAGCGCGGCTGGGTTAGAGACCCAGTACTTC; CDR3aa: CASSLSSAAGLETQYF
d_gene: .; abundance: .; v_gene: TRBV9; j_gene: TRBJ2-3; CDR3nt: TGTGCCAGCAGCCCCCGGGACTGGGGCTCGCAGTATTTT; CDR3aa: CASSPRDWGSQYF
d_gene: TRBD1; abundance: few; v_gene: TRBV9; j_gene: TRBJ1-1; CDR3nt: TGTGCCAGCAGCGTCTACGGACAGGGGGCCACTGAAGCTTTCTTT; CDR3aa: CASSVYGQGATEAFF
d_gene: TRBD2; abundance: .; v_gene: TRBV20-1; j_gene: TRBJ2-3; CDR3nt: TGCAGTGCTAGTTCATCTAGCGGTATAACAGATACGCAGTATTTT; CDR3aa: CSASSSSGITDTQYF
d_gene: .; abundance: .; v_gene: TRBV19; j_gene: TRBJ1-1; CDR3nt: TGTGCCAGTAGTTACAGGAAGGCTGAAGCTTTCTTT; CDR3aa: CASSYRKAEAFF
d_gene: TRBD1; abundance: .; v_gene: TRBV3-1/TRBV3-2; j_gene: TRBJ2-7; CDR3nt: TGTGCCAGCAGCCGCCAGGGGGCCTACGAGCAGTACTTC; CDR3aa: CASSRQGAYEQYF
d_gene: TRBD1; abundance: .; v_gene: TRBV6-4; j_gene: TRBJ1-6; CDR3nt: TGTGCCAGCAGTATCTCCGCGGACAGGGGGCTCTCCTATAATTCACCCCTCCACTTT; CDR3aa: CASSISADRGLSYNSPLHF
d_gene: .; abundance: .; v_gene: TRBV11-3; j_gene: TRBJ2-1; CDR3nt: TGTGCAGCAGCCCCACCCGGGCGGACTCTCAGCTCCTACAATGAGCAGTTCTTC; CDR3aa: CAAAPPGRTLSSYNEQFF
d_gene: .; abundance: .; v_gene: TRBV4-2; j_gene: TRBJ1-2; CDR3nt: TGTGCCAGCAGCCAAGGTGGAGACTATGGCTACACCTTC; CDR3aa: CASSQGGDYGYTF
d_gene: .; abundance: .; v_gene: TRBV7-9; j_gene: TRBJ2-7; CDR3nt: TGTGCCAGCAGCCCCCAGGGAAGTTCGGACGAGCAGTACTTC; CDR3aa: CASSPQGSSDEQYF
d_gene: .; abundance: .; v_gene: TRBV7-9; j_gene: TRBJ1-6; CDR3nt: TGTGCCAGCAGCTTAGGATGGAGGGATAATTCACCCCTCCACTTT; CDR3aa: CASSLGWRDNSPLHF
d_gene: .; abundance: .; v_gene: TRBV5-3; j_gene: TRBJ1-2; CDR3nt: TGTGCCAGAAGCTCATTTCGCCCCCGGGGCTATGGCTACACCTTC; CDR3aa: CARSSFRPRGYGYTF
d_gene: .; abundance: .; v_gene: TRBV4-1; j_gene: TRBJ2-1; CDR3nt: TGCGCCAGCAGCCAAGGCGATGTCAATGAGCAGTTCTTC; CDR3aa: CASSQGDVNEQFF
d_gene: TRBD2; abundance: .; v_gene: TRBV30; j_gene: TRBJ2-5; CDR3nt: TGTGCCTGGAGTGCCCTAGCGGTATTGATGGAGACCCAGTACTTC; CDR3aa: CAWSALAVLMETQYF
d_gene: .; abundance: .; v_gene: TRBV6-1; j_gene: TRBJ1-5; CDR3nt: TGTGCCAGCAGTGAAAGTCTAACTCAGCCCCAGCATTTT; CDR3aa: CASSESLTQPQHF
d_gene: TRBD1; abundance: .; v_gene: TRBV2; j_gene: TRBJ2-2; CDR3nt: TGTGCCATCCCACCCACAGGGGCTCCCGGGGAGCTGTTTTTT; CDR3aa: CAIPPTGAPGELFF
d_gene: TRBD1; abundance: .; v_gene: TRBV7-9; j_gene: TRBJ1-1; CDR3nt: TGTGCCAGCAGCACACAGGGGAGTGAAGCTTTCTTT; CDR3aa: CASSTQGSEAFF
d_gene: .; abundance: .; v_gene: TRBV5-1; j_gene: TRBJ2-1; CDR3nt: TGCGCCAGCAGTAGGGGCGTCTCGCGATACAATGAGCAGTTCTTC; CDR3aa: CASSRGVSRYNEQFF
d_gene: .; abundance: .; v_gene: TRBV5-8; j_gene: TRBJ2-5; CDR3nt: TGTGCCAGCAGGCGACAGATACAAGAGACCCAGTACTTC; CDR3aa: CASRRQIQETQYF
d_gene: .; abundance: .; v_gene: TRBV10-3; j_gene: TRBJ1-5; CDR3nt: TGTGCCATCAGTGAGGTGGGGCACCAGCCCCAGCATTTT; CDR3aa: CAISEVGHQPQHF
d_gene: .; abundance: .; v_gene: TRBV5-6; j_gene: TRBJ2-5; CDR3nt: TGTGCCAGCAGCTTTGGGACAACGAGAGGGGAGACCCAGTACTTC; CDR3aa: CASSFGTTRGETQYF